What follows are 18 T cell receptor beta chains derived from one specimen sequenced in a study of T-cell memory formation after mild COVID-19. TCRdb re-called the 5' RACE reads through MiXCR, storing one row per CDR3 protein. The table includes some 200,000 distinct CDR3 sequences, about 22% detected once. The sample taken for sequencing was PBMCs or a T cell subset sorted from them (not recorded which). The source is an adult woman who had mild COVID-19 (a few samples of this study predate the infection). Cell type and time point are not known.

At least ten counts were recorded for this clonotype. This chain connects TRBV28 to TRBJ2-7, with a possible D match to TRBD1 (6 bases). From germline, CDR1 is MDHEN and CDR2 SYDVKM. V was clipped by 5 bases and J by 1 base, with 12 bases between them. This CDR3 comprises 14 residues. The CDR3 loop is CASSPMTGSYEQYF. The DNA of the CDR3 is TGTGCCAGCAGTCCTATGACAGGATCCTACGAGCAGTACTTC.

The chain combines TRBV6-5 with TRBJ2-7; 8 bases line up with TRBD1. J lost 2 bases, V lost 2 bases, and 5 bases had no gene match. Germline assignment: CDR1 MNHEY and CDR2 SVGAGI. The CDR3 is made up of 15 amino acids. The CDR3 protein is CASSYPGTGTYEQYF. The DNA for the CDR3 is TGTGCCAGCAGTTACCCCGGGACAGGCACCTACGAGCAGTACTTC.

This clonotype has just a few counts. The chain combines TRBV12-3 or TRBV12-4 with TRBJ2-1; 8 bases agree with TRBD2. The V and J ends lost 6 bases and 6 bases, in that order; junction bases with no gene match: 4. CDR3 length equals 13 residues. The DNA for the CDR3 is TGTGCCAGCAGAATAAGCGGGAGCAATGAGCAGTTCTTC. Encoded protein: CASRISGSNEQFF.

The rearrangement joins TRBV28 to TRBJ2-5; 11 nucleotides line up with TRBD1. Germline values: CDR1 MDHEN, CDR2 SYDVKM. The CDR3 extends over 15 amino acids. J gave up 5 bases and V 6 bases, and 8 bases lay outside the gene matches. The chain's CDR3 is CASSPDRGRRETQYF. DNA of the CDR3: TGTGCCAGCAGCCCGGACAGGGGGCGAAGGGAGACCCAGTACTTC.

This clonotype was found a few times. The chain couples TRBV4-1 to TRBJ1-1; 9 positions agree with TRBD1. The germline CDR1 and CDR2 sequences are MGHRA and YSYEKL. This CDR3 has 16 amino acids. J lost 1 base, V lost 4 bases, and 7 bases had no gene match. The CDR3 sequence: CASSPPGTGTNTEAFF. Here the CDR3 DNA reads TGCGCCAGCAGCCCCCCCGGGACAGGGACGAACACTGAAGCTTTCTTT.

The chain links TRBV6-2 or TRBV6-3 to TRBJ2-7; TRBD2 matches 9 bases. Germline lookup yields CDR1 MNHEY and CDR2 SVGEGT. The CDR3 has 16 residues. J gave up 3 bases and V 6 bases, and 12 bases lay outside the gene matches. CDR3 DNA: TGTGCCAGCAGCGCGATTGCAGTAGCGGGAGTCTACGAGCAGTACTTC. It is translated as CASSAIAVAGVYEQYF.

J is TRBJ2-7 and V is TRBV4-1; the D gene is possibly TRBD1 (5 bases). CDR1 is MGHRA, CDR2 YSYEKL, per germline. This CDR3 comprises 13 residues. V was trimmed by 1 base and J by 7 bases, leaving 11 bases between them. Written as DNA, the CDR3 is TGCGCCAGCAGCCAAGCCAGGGCCGATGAGCAGTACTTC. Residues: CASSQARADEQYF.

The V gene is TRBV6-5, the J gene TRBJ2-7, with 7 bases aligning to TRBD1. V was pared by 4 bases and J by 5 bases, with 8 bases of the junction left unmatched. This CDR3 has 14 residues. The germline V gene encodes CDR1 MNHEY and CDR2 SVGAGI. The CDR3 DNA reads TGTGCCAGCAGTTCCTCGGGCAGGGGGAACGAGCAGTACTTC. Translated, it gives CASSSSGRGNEQYF.

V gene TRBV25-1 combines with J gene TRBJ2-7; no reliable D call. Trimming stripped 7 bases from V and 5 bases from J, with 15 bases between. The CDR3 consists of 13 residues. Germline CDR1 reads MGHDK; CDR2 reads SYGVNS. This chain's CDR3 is CASTDPPGDEQYF. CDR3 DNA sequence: TGTGCCAGCACAGACCCACCAGGAGACGAGCAGTACTTC.

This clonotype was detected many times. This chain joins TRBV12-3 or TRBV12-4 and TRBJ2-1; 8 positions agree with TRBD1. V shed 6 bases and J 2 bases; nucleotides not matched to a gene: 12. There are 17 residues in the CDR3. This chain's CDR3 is CASRGGQDRDAYNEQFF. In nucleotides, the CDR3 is TGTGCCAGCAGGGGAGGACAGGACAGGGACGCCTACAATGAGCAGTTCTTC.

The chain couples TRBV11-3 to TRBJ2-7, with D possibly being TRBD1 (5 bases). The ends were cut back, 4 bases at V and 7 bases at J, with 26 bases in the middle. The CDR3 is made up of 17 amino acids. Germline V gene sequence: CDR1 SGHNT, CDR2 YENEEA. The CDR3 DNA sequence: TGTGCCAGCAGCTCGCTACATGCCGATCGTCTGTCAGGGGAGCAGTACTTC. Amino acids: CASSSLHADRLSGEQYF.

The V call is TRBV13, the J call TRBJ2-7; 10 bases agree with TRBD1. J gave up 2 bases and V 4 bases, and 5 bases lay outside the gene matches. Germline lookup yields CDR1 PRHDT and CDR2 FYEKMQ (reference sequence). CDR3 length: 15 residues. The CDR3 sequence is CASSSSGTGAYEQYF. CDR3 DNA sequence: TGTGCCAGCAGCTCTTCCGGGACAGGGGCCTACGAGCAGTACTTC.

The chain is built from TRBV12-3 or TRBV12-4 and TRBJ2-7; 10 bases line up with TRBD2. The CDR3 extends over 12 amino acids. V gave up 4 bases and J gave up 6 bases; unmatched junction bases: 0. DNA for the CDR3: TGTGCCAGCAGTTCTAGCGGGAGCGAGCAGTACTTC. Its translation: CASSSSGSEQYF.

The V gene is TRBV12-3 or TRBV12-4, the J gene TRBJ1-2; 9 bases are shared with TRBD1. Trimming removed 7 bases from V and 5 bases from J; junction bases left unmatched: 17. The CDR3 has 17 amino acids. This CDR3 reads CASTLPGQGIGGYGYTF. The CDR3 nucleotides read TGTGCCAGCACCCTCCCGGGACAGGGCATCGGGGGATATGGCTACACCTTC.

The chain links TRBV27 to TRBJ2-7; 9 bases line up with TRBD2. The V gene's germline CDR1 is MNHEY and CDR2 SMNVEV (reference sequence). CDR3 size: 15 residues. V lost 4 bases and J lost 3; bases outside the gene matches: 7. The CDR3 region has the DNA TGTGCCAGCAGTTCACAGCGGGAGGACCTCTACGAGCAGTACTTC. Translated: CASSSQREDLYEQYF.

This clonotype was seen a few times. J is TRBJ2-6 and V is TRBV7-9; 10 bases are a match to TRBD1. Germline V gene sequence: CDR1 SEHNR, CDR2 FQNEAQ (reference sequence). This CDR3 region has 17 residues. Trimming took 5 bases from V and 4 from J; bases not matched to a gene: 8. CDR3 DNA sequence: TGTGCCAGCAGCCCTGGGACAGGGGTGCCCGGGGCCAACGTCCTGACTTTC. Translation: CASSPGTGVPGANVLTF. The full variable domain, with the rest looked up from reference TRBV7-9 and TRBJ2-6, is DTGVSQNPRHKITKRGQNVTFRCDPISEHNRLYWYRQTLGQGPEFLTYFQNEAQLEKSRLLSDRFSAERPKGSFSTLEIQRTEQGDSAMYLCASSPGTGVPGANVLTFGAGSRLTVL.

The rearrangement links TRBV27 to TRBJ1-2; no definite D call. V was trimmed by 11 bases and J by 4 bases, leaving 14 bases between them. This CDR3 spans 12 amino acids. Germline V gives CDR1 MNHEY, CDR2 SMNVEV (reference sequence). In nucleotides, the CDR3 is TGTGCCTCGGGTGCGGATGCCTATGGCTACACCTTC. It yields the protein CASGADAYGYTF.

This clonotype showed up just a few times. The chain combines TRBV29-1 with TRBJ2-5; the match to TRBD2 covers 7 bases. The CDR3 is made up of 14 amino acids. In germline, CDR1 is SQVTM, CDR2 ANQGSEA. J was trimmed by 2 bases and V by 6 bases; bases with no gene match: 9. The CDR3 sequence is CSVCLLAAQETQYF. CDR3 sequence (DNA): TGCAGCGTGTGTCTGCTAGCGGCTCAAGAGACCCAGTACTTC.